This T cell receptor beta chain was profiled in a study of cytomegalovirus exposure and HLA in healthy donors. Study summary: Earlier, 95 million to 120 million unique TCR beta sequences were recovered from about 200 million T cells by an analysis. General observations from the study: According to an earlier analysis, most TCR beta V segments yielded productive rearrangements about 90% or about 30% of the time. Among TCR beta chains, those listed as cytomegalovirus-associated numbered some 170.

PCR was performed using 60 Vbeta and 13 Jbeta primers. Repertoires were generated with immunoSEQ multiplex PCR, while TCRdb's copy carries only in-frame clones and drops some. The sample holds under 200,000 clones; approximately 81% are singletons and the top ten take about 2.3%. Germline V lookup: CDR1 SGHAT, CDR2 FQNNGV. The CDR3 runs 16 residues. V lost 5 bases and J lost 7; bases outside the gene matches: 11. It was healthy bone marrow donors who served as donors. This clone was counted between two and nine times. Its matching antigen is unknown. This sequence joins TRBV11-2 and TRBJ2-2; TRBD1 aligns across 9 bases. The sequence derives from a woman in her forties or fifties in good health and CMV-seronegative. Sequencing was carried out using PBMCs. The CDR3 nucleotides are TGTGCCAGCAGCCCCGGACGGACAGGGGTTCACGGGGAGCTGTTTTTT. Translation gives CASSPGRTGVHGELFF. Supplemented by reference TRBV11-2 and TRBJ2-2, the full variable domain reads EAGVAQSPRYKIIEKRQSVAFWCNPISGHATLYWYQQILGQGPKLLIQFQNNGVVDDSQLPKDRFSAERLKGVDSTLKIQPAKLEDSAVYLCASSPGRTGVHGELFFGEGSRLTVL.